This TCR beta chain was identified during a study of cytomegalovirus exposure and HLA in healthy donors. The study, taken as a whole, reports: Roughly even sequencing depth across donors was the assumption behind the presence/absence analyses.

A remark on this clone: Its antigen is undetermined.

PCR primers comprised 60 Vbeta and 13 Jbeta primers. Source study methods: Later reanalysis found approximately 80 million unique TCR beta chains, about 10 million of them shared. The assay was immunoSEQ multiplex PCR, and TCRdb's table has in-frame clones only and misses some. For V, J and clone size, that table is used; D and trimming come from the DNA. The sample lists 200,000 to 250,000 clones, 85% occurring once. Germline V CDR1 and CDR2: WNHNN, SYGVQD (reference sequence). The CDR3 spans 14 residues. V lost 8 bases to trimming and J lost 2 bases; unmatched junction nucleotides: 7. This receptor was obtained from a human donor in good health. The V and J genes are TRBV10-1 and TRBJ2-7; 9 bases map to TRBD2. Sequencing used PBMCs. CDR3 protein: CASRKLAGPYEQYF. The CDR3 coding sequence is TGCGCCAGCCGGAAGCTAGCGGGACCCTACGAGCAGTACTTC.